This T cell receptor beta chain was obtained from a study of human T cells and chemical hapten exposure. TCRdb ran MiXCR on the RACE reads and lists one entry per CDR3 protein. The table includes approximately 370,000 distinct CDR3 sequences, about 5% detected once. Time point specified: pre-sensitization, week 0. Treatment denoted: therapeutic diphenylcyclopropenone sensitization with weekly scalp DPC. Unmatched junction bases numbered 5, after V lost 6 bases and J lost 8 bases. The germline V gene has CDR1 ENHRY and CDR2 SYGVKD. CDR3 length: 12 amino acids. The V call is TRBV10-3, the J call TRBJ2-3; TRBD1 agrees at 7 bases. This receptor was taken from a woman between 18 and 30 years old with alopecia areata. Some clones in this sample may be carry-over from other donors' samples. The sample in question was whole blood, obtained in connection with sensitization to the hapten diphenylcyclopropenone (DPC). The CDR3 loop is CAIRGTETTQYF. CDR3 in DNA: TGTGCCATCAGGGGGACAGAAACTACGCAGTATTTT.